The entry that follows covers one T cell receptor beta chain sequence. It has no known antigen specificity. The sample holds no much larger clone one base away, and base qualities are not on file. V is shortened by 0 bases, J by 3 bases, and the region joining them spans 9 bases. For CDR1 and CDR2, the germline V gene (reference sequence) lists SGHNT and YYREEE. Taken from cysteine to phenylalanine, the CDR3 has 15 residues. CDR3 DNA is the only sequence kept; it has 45 bases, read in frame from the first base. Healthy HIV-negative adults with no recently reported acute infections or vaccinations were included as donors. Every donor was a Caucasian adult residing in Nashville, Tennessee, USA. CD4+ T cells were enriched through magnetic negative selection, after which naive cells were positively selected on CD45RA and the remaining negative fraction served as the memory subset. After blood collection by leukapheresis, PBMCs were isolated using Ficoll-Histopaque density gradient centrifugation and then cryopreserved in the vapor phase of liquid nitrogen. Purity and quantity of every magnetically sorted T cell population were checked by analytical flow cytometry. Genomic DNA was isolated from each sorted fraction and quantified by UV absorbance on a Nanodrop 2000c.

The data were obtained in a study of shared clonotypes between healthy human individuals (dated by TCRdb to between 2020 and 2021). Regarding the complete study: The cohort included three men and two women between 18 and 49 years of age. To increase sequencing depth and limit assay-specific biases, TCR repertoire library preparation and sequencing were carried out by different laboratories using diverse techniques. For each donor, CD4 naive and CD4 memory were each given three plates, CD8 naive was given two plates, and CD8 memory was given one plate. Per donor, leukapheresis produced somewhere between about 0.94 and 9 billion PBMCs. The study deeply sequenced blood TCR repertoires of five healthy adults to estimate repertoire size and the extent of clonotype sharing between individuals.

Using the deep immunoSEQ assay, multiplex PCR amplified TCR CDR3 regions from genomic DNA. Extracted genomic DNA from each cell subset was distributed evenly across all wells of several immunoSEQ 96-well plates, and each plate was treated as a replicate. For sorted subsets, each replicate PCR was loaded with around 220 ng genomic DNA, equivalent to some 27,000 T cell genomes. Purified libraries were quantified with a Qubit 3.0 fluorometer, sized on a Bioanalyzer 2100, and re-quantified with the KAPA Library Quantification kit. Each immunoSEQ 96-well plate was sequenced on its own single-read 150-cycle Illumina NextSeq 550 flow cell. The authors' analysis ran thus. Because only junctional sequences without quality scores were contained in the immunoSEQ output, filtering matching that applied to full-length reads could not be performed. To assign V/J genes and CDR3, sequences were annotated using PyIR, a Python wrapper for IgBLAST v1.9, with IMGT germline references. Reads with weak V/J assignments (E-value above 1e-6), missing CDR3, stop codons, out-of-frame junctions, or ambiguous translated residues were removed. V3J clonotypes were defined as sequences sharing the same inferred V gene, J gene, and CDR3 amino acid sequence. The percentage overlap between two repertoires was calculated by dividing the number of shared unique clonotypes by the size of the smaller repertoire. RTK rarefaction, the Chao1 estimator, and Recon v2.1 estimates of unobserved clonotypes were used to assess repertoire richness. For all TCRbeta clonotypes obtained by the gDNA method from a handful of donors, generation probabilities were computed with OLGA. The immuneACCESS repertoire file appears here via TCRdb, limited to in-frame rearrangements. These files lack a portion of the clones; in checked studies, under half of the deficit traces to unresolved V genes, and the cause of the others is not known. V, J and clone size reflect that table, while D and trimming were determined from the DNA. The sample has about 1.5 million clones on record, 95% to 99% of them singletons. About 0.45% of the sample comes from the top ten.

Overall results and qualifications from the work: Pairwise subsampling led to the expectation that sequencing depth would affect the degree of clonotype sharing among donors. Because the study included only a small number of donors, the genetic and exposure-history diversity represented was limited. Even with the large sequencing depth, rarefaction of the sorted-subset datasets indicated that sequencing was incomplete. Sampling was restricted to blood, and TCR repertoires in tissues likely differ from the TCR repertoires found in blood. When a handful of donors were compared, the shared fraction of clonotypes was about 5.2% for naive CD4, more than 3% for naive CD8, roughly 2.5% for memory CD4, and 0.35% to 0.5% for memory CD8. Naive subsets generally had larger estimated clonotype richness than memory subsets did. Compared with non-shared clonotypes, the clonotypes found in all four sorted-subset donors had higher generation probabilities.

What was sequenced was naive CD4+ T cells sorted from blood. The label giving this sample's cell subset or site can be read as: CD45RA+ positively selected. The V gene is TRBV5-4 and the J gene is TRBJ2-2, with the D gene not clear enough to name. The sequence came from a young man in good health. The DNA sequence is TGTGCCAGCAGCTTGGTTGGTATCGACACCGGGGAGCTGTTTTTT. Translated, this gives CASSLVGIDTGELFF.